Listed below are T cell receptor beta chains from one sample, sequenced in a study of blood T cell repertoires in COVID-19. Sequenced by immunoSEQ multiplex PCR; TCRdb stores in-frame clones only, minus some. The sample lists tens of thousands of clones, 81% occurring once. Input material: peripheral blood. Receptor source: a man aged 80 or over with active or convalescent COVID-19. Both conserved end residues are part of each CDR3. The order of the fields is V gene, D gene, J gene, clone size, CDR3 protein, CDR3 DNA. D genes are given only for firm matches. Expanded clones get a size class; other rows say once, few or many, or leave the size out.

V gene: TRBV6-5
D gene: TRBD2
J gene: TRBJ2-1
clone size: once
CDR3 protein: CASSYSGGIGNEQFF
CDR3 DNA: TGTGCCAGCAGTTACTCCGGGGGGATCGGCAATGAGCAGTTCTTC

V gene: TRBV18
D gene: TRBD1
J gene: TRBJ1-1
clone size: -
CDR3 protein: CASSLGQGNTEAFF
CDR3 DNA: TGTGCCAGCTCACTGGGACAGGGGAACACTGAAGCTTTCTTT

V gene: TRBV12-3/TRBV12-4
D gene: -
J gene: TRBJ1-5
clone size: once
CDR3 protein: CASSLSRQPQHF
CDR3 DNA: TGTGCCAGCAGCTTAAGTCGGCAGCCCCAGCATTTT

V gene: TRBV9
D gene: -
J gene: TRBJ2-2
clone size: -
CDR3 protein: CASNRDKNTGELFF
CDR3 DNA: TGTGCCAGCAACAGGGACAAGAACACCGGGGAGCTGTTTTTT

V gene: TRBV5-6
D gene: -
J gene: TRBJ1-2
clone size: -
CDR3 protein: CASSLPVNYGYTF
CDR3 DNA: TGTGCCAGCAGCTTGCCCGTAAACTATGGCTACACCTTC

V gene: TRBV4-1
D gene: -
J gene: TRBJ2-7
clone size: medium-sized
CDR3 protein: CASSQAATTDYEQYF
CDR3 DNA: TGCGCCAGCAGCCAAGCAGCGACTACAGACTACGAGCAGTACTTC

V gene: TRBV5-4
D gene: TRBD1
J gene: TRBJ1-2
clone size: few
CDR3 protein: CASSLSGQGGYGYTF
CDR3 DNA: TGTGCCAGCAGCTTGTCTGGCCAGGGGGGCTATGGCTACACCTTC

V gene: TRBV4-3
D gene: TRBD2
J gene: TRBJ2-1
clone size: -
CDR3 protein: CASSQDHPSGDNEQFF
CDR3 DNA: TGCGCCAGCAGCCAAGACCACCCTAGCGGGGACAATGAGCAGTTCTTC

V gene: TRBV14
D gene: -
J gene: TRBJ2-7
clone size: -
CDR3 protein: CASSQDEALPYEQYF
CDR3 DNA: TGTGCCAGCAGCCAAGATGAGGCCTTACCCTACGAGCAGTACTTC

V gene: TRBV5-4
D gene: -
J gene: TRBJ1-2
clone size: -
CDR3 protein: CASSGGLLSEDGYTF
CDR3 DNA: TGTGCCAGCAGCGGCGGGCTCCTCAGCGAGGATGGCTACACCTTC

V gene: TRBV4-1
D gene: TRBD1
J gene: TRBJ1-2
clone size: -
CDR3 protein: CASSTPGQATSLGYTF
CDR3 DNA: TGCGCCAGCAGCACACCGGGACAGGCCACCTCACTCGGCTACACCTTC

V gene: TRBV5-8
D gene: -
J gene: TRBJ1-3
clone size: -
CDR3 protein: CASIVPTGNTIYF
CDR3 DNA: TGTGCCAGCATAGTCCCAACTGGAAACACCATATATTTT

V gene: TRBV5-1
D gene: TRBD1
J gene: TRBJ2-7
clone size: -
CDR3 protein: CASSGDRVYEQYF
CDR3 DNA: TGCGCCAGCAGCGGAGACAGGGTCTACGAGCAGTACTTC

V gene: TRBV7-9
D gene: -
J gene: TRBJ1-2
clone size: few
CDR3 protein: CASSLGAHGYTF
CDR3 DNA: TGTGCCAGCAGCTTGGGGGCTCATGGCTACACCTTC

V gene: TRBV7-2
D gene: -
J gene: TRBJ2-2
clone size: few
CDR3 protein: CASSLFANTGELFF
CDR3 DNA: TGTGCCAGCAGCTTATTCGCGAACACCGGGGAGCTGTTTTTT

V gene: TRBV2
D gene: TRBD2
J gene: TRBJ2-2
clone size: -
CDR3 protein: CASRAGLNTGELFF
CDR3 DNA: TGTGCCAGCAGAGCGGGACTTAACACCGGGGAGCTGTTTTTT

V gene: TRBV5-5
D gene: TRBD1
J gene: TRBJ1-2
clone size: -
CDR3 protein: CASSLASRQGAAHSYGYTF
CDR3 DNA: TGTGCCAGCAGCTTGGCCTCCCGACAGGGCGCTGCGCATAGCTATGGCTACACCTTC

V gene: TRBV5-1
D gene: -
J gene: TRBJ1-6
clone size: few
CDR3 protein: CASSPGQSYNSPLHF
CDR3 DNA: TGCGCCAGCAGCCCCGGACAGTCGTATAATTCACCCCTCCACTTT

V gene: TRBV12-3/TRBV12-4
D gene: -
J gene: TRBJ2-7
clone size: -
CDR3 protein: CASSGRVIDEQYF
CDR3 DNA: TGTGCCAGCTCGGGCAGGGTCATCGACGAGCAGTACTTC

V gene: TRBV6-5
D gene: TRBD1
J gene: TRBJ1-5
clone size: -
CDR3 protein: CASGGQAGQPQHF
CDR3 DNA: TGTGCCAGCGGCGGACAGGCAGGTCAGCCCCAGCATTTT

V gene: TRBV2
D gene: -
J gene: TRBJ2-3
clone size: -
CDR3 protein: CASTWGDSSDTQYF
CDR3 DNA: TGTGCCAGCACCTGGGGGGATTCCTCAGATACGCAGTATTTT

V gene: TRBV5-1
D gene: -
J gene: TRBJ1-1
clone size: -
CDR3 protein: CASSLAAAPAGVREAFF
CDR3 DNA: TGCGCCAGCAGCTTGGCTGCCGCACCCGCAGGGGTTCGTGAAGCTTTCTTT

V gene: TRBV7-6
D gene: -
J gene: TRBJ2-2
clone size: -
CDR3 protein: CASSFGTPNTGELFF
CDR3 DNA: TGTGCCAGCAGCTTCGGGACTCCGAACACCGGGGAGCTGTTTTTT

V gene: TRBV6-6
D gene: TRBD1
J gene: TRBJ1-2
clone size: -
CDR3 protein: CASRSRDRALWYGYTF
CDR3 DNA: TGTGCCAGCAGAAGCCGGGACAGGGCTTTATGGTATGGCTACACCTTC

V gene: TRBV10-3
D gene: TRBD1
J gene: TRBJ2-7
clone size: once
CDR3 protein: CAIKGQGTYEQYF
CDR3 DNA: TGTGCCATCAAAGGACAGGGAACTTACGAGCAGTACTTC

V gene: TRBV5-1
D gene: TRBD1
J gene: TRBJ2-3
clone size: -
CDR3 protein: CASSLGQGASTDTQYF
CDR3 DNA: TGCGCCAGCAGCTTGGGGCAGGGGGCGAGCACAGATACGCAGTATTTT

V gene: TRBV5-6
D gene: TRBD1
J gene: TRBJ2-3
clone size: -
CDR3 protein: CASSSGGSTDTQYF
CDR3 DNA: TGTGCCAGCAGCTCAGGGGGTTCGACAGATACGCAGTATTTT

V gene: TRBV5-1
D gene: TRBD1
J gene: TRBJ1-2
clone size: once
CDR3 protein: CASSLEGALTKGSGYTF
CDR3 DNA: TGCGCCAGCAGCTTGGAGGGGGCCTTAACGAAGGGCAGTGGCTACACCTTC

V gene: TRBV7-2
D gene: TRBD2
J gene: TRBJ2-3
clone size: -
CDR3 protein: CASSLRLAGGPTTDTQYF
CDR3 DNA: TGTGCCAGCAGCTTACGTTTAGCGGGGGGGCCCACCACAGATACGCAGTATTTT

V gene: TRBV15
D gene: -
J gene: TRBJ1-6
clone size: -
CDR3 protein: CATSPGKGVGNSPLHF
CDR3 DNA: TGTGCCACCAGCCCTGGGAAGGGGGTTGGGAATTCACCCCTCCACTTT

V gene: TRBV5-1
D gene: -
J gene: TRBJ1-1
clone size: -
CDR3 protein: CASSFTGLENTEAFF
CDR3 DNA: TGCGCCAGCAGCTTCACGGGATTGGAGAACACTGAAGCTTTCTTT

V gene: TRBV7-9
D gene: -
J gene: TRBJ1-2
clone size: few
CDR3 protein: CASRGTAGGYGYTF
CDR3 DNA: TGTGCCAGCAGGGGGACCGCGGGAGGGTATGGCTACACCTTC

V gene: TRBV6-2/TRBV6-3
D gene: -
J gene: TRBJ1-5
clone size: once
CDR3 protein: CASSRGARSNQPQHF
CDR3 DNA: TGTGCCAGCAGCCGTGGGGCCAGGAGCAATCAGCCCCAGCATTTT

V gene: TRBV10-1
D gene: TRBD1
J gene: TRBJ1-1
clone size: few
CDR3 protein: CARPDREENTEAFF
CDR3 DNA: TGCGCCAGGCCCGACAGGGAGGAGAACACTGAAGCTTTCTTT

V gene: TRBV5-5
D gene: TRBD1
J gene: TRBJ1-5
clone size: -
CDR3 protein: CASSRTGRQPQHF
CDR3 DNA: TGTGCCAGCAGTAGGACAGGGCGTCAGCCCCAGCATTTT

V gene: TRBV2
D gene: TRBD1
J gene: TRBJ1-2
clone size: -
CDR3 protein: CASSALLRDRGNGYTF
CDR3 DNA: TGTGCCAGCAGTGCCCTGTTGCGGGACAGGGGTAATGGCTACACCTTC

V gene: TRBV20-1
D gene: -
J gene: TRBJ1-2
clone size: -
CDR3 protein: CSASPGAINYGYTF
CDR3 DNA: TGCAGTGCTAGTCCAGGGGCGATTAACTATGGCTACACCTTC

V gene: TRBV9
D gene: -
J gene: TRBJ2-6
clone size: -
CDR3 protein: CASSPPDRGGTGANVLTF
CDR3 DNA: TGTGCCAGCAGCCCCCCGGACCGTGGGGGCACTGGGGCCAACGTCCTGACTTTC

V gene: TRBV5-1
D gene: -
J gene: TRBJ2-2
clone size: -
CDR3 protein: CASSLALGQNTGELFF
CDR3 DNA: TGCGCCAGCAGCTTGGCCCTCGGACAGAACACCGGGGAGCTGTTTTTT

V gene: TRBV19
D gene: TRBD1
J gene: TRBJ2-7
clone size: -
CDR3 protein: CASSRPGQGSEQYF
CDR3 DNA: TGTGCCAGTAGTAGGCCCGGACAGGGGTCCGAGCAGTACTTC

V gene: TRBV4-3
D gene: -
J gene: TRBJ2-3
clone size: -
CDR3 protein: CASSQEAYLATDTQYF
CDR3 DNA: TGCGCCAGCAGCCAAGAAGCGTACCTCGCCACAGATACGCAGTATTTT

V gene: TRBV3-1/TRBV3-2
D gene: TRBD1
J gene: TRBJ1-5
clone size: -
CDR3 protein: CASSQGTGRQPQHF
CDR3 DNA: TGTGCCAGCAGCCAAGGGACAGGGAGGCAGCCCCAGCATTTT

V gene: TRBV19
D gene: -
J gene: TRBJ2-7
clone size: -
CDR3 protein: CASRPNGQYF
CDR3 DNA: TGTGCCAGTAGGCCGAACGGGCAGTACTTC

V gene: TRBV10-1
D gene: TRBD2
J gene: TRBJ2-7
clone size: -
CDR3 protein: CAHGLAVYEQYF
CDR3 DNA: TGCGCCCATGGACTAGCGGTCTACGAGCAGTACTTC

V gene: TRBV2
D gene: -
J gene: TRBJ1-2
clone size: once
CDR3 protein: CASREEQVNYGYTF
CDR3 DNA: TGTGCCAGCAGAGAGGAACAGGTTAACTATGGCTACACCTTC

V gene: TRBV18
D gene: TRBD1
J gene: TRBJ1-6
clone size: -
CDR3 protein: CASSSKDRGWSPLHF
CDR3 DNA: TGTGCCAGCTCATCAAAGGACAGGGGGTGGTCACCCCTCCACTTT

V gene: TRBV3-1/TRBV3-2
D gene: -
J gene: TRBJ1-4
clone size: few
CDR3 protein: CASSSRTNGGNEKLFF
CDR3 DNA: TGTGCCAGCAGCTCACGGACGAATGGAGGGAATGAAAAACTGTTTTTT

V gene: TRBV2
D gene: TRBD1
J gene: TRBJ1-2
clone size: -
CDR3 protein: CASSLGQGWGYTF
CDR3 DNA: TGTGCCAGCAGCCTCGGACAGGGCTGGGGCTACACCTTC

V gene: TRBV4-2
D gene: -
J gene: TRBJ2-3
clone size: -
CDR3 protein: CASSLEEATDTQYF
CDR3 DNA: TGTGCCAGCAGCCTGGAGGAGGCCACAGATACGCAGTATTTT

V gene: TRBV19
D gene: TRBD1
J gene: TRBJ1-4
clone size: -
CDR3 protein: CASSTGQGGGLGEKLFF
CDR3 DNA: TGTGCCAGTAGCACGGGACAGGGAGGAGGCTTGGGCGAAAAACTGTTTTTT

V gene: TRBV6-5
D gene: TRBD2
J gene: TRBJ2-1
clone size: -
CDR3 protein: CASSFYSGGAGEQFF
CDR3 DNA: TGTGCCAGCAGTTTTTATAGCGGGGGGGCCGGTGAGCAGTTCTTC

V gene: TRBV7-8
D gene: -
J gene: TRBJ1-1
clone size: -
CDR3 protein: CASDLLVAGNTEAFF
CDR3 DNA: TGTGCCAGCGACCTCTTGGTGGCGGGGAACACTGAAGCTTTCTTT

V gene: TRBV11-3
D gene: TRBD1
J gene: TRBJ2-2
clone size: -
CDR3 protein: CASSSRQGPYTGELFF
CDR3 DNA: TGTGCCAGCAGCTCCCGACAGGGGCCTTACACCGGGGAGCTGTTTTTT

V gene: TRBV5-1
D gene: TRBD1
J gene: TRBJ2-1
clone size: -
CDR3 protein: CASSSTRGTGVYNEQFF
CDR3 DNA: TGCGCCAGCAGCTCTACTAGGGGGACAGGGGTTTACAATGAGCAGTTCTTC

V gene: TRBV6-5
D gene: -
J gene: TRBJ2-7
clone size: few
CDR3 protein: CASTGFYEQYF
CDR3 DNA: TGTGCCAGCACAGGCTTTTACGAGCAGTACTTC

V gene: TRBV18
D gene: TRBD1
J gene: TRBJ1-1
clone size: -
CDR3 protein: CASSSTGGSTEAFF
CDR3 DNA: TGTGCCAGCTCCTCTACAGGGGGTAGCACTGAAGCTTTCTTT